The clone carrying this T cell receptor beta chain has ten or more counts. Germline lookup yields CDR1 KGHSH and CDR2 LQKENI. The V segment lost 3 bases and the J segment 1 base; nucleotides outside the gene matches: 7. The CDR3 sequence is 16 residues long. The sample belongs to a study of human T cells and chemical hapten exposure. TCRdb reprocessed the RACE reads with MiXCR, giving one entry per CDR3 protein. This repertoire shows about 82,000 distinct CDR3 sequences, approximately 12% found once; its top ten account for around 4%. Time point of the sample: patch test 1, 2 weeks after DPC sensitization. The treatment: therapeutic diphenylcyclopropenone sensitization with weekly scalp DPC.

This material consisted of whole blood, taken in connection with sensitization to the hapten diphenylcyclopropenone (DPC). The chain combines TRBV18 with TRBJ1-1; TRBD1 aligns across 8 bases. This receptor was obtained from a woman in her fifties or sixties with alopecia areata. Some clones in this sample may be carry-over from other donors' samples. The CDR3 reads CASSPSPGTGNTEAFF. CDR3 in DNA: TGTGCCAGCTCACCGAGTCCCGGGACAGGGAACACTGAAGCTTTCTTT.